This T cell receptor beta chain was recovered during a study of OX40 agonist ivuxolimab in advanced cancers. Trimming removed 1 base from V and 4 bases from J, with 8 bases in between. CDR1 and CDR2 (germline): SGHKS, YYEKEE (reference sequence). The CDR3 length is 13 residues. Details on this clone: Its specificity is not known.

Blood sampling was done at baseline, cycle 4 day 1, and cycle 7 day 1. The assay was immunoSEQ multiplex PCR, and TCRdb's table has in-frame clones only and misses some. The repertoire holds around 75,000 clones, with about 90% as singletons. Study results and limitations: Not determined was the antigen specificity of the expanded peripheral T cells.

The J gene is TRBJ1-2, the V gene TRBV5-5, with D maybe TRBD1 (6 bases). Sequences were derived from CD4+ or CD8+ T cells sorted from blood, sampled in a trial of the OX40 agonist ivuxolimab. This receptor was obtained from an adult with an advanced solid tumor such as melanoma, head and neck, liver or kidney cancer. CDR3 coding DNA: TGTGCCAGCAGCTTGCTGGACAGCTATGGCTACACCTTC. Protein sequence: CASSLLDSYGYTF. The whole variable domain, filled in from reference TRBV5-5 and TRBJ1-2, reads DAGVTQSPTHLIKTRGQQVTLRCSPISGHKSVSWYQQVLGQGPQFIFQYYEKEERGRGNFPDRFSARQFPNYSSELNVNALLLGDSALYLCASSLLDSYGYTFGSGTRLTVV.